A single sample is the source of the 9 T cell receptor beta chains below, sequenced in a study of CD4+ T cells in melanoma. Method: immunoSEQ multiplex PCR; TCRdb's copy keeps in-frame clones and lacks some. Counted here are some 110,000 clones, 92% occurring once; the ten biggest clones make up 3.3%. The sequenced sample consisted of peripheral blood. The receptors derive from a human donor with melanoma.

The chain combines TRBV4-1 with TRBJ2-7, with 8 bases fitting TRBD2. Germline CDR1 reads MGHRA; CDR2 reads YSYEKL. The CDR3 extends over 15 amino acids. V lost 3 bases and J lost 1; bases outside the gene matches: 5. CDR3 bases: TGCGCCAGCAGCCAGCGGACTAGCAGATCCTACGAGCAGTACTTC. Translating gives CASSQRTSRSYEQYF.

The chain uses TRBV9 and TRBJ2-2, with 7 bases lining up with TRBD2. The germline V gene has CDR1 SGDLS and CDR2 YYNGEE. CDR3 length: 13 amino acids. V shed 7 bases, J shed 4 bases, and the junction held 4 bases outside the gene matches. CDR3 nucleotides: TGTGCCAGCTGCCCGGGGGGCACCGGGGAGCTGTTTTTT. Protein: CASCPGGTGELFF.

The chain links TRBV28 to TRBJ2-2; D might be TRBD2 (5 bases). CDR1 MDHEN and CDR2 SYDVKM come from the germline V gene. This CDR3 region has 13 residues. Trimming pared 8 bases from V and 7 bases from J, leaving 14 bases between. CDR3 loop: CASASSGNGELFF. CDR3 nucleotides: TGTGCCAGCGCTAGCTCCGGCAACGGGGAGCTGTTTTTT.

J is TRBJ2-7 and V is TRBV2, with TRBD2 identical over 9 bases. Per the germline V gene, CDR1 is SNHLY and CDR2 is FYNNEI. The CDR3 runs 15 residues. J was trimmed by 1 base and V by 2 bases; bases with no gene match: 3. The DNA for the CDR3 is TGTGCCAGCAGTGAATTAGCGGGAGAATCCTACGAGCAGTACTTC. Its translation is CASSELAGESYEQYF.

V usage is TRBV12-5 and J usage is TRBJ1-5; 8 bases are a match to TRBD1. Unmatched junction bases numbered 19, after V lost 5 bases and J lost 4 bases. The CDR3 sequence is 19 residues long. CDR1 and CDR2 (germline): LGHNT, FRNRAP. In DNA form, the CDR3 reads TGTGCTAGTGGTCCACGGACAGGGTTGATGTGCAAGGGAAATCAGCCCCAGCATTTT. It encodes CASGPRTGLMCKGNQPQHF.

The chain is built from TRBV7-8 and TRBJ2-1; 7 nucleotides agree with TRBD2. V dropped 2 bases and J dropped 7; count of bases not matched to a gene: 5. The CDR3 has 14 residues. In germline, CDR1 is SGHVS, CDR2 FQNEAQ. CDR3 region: CASSLKRDRNEQFF. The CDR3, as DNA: TGTGCCAGCAGCTTAAAGCGGGATAGAAATGAGCAGTTCTTC.

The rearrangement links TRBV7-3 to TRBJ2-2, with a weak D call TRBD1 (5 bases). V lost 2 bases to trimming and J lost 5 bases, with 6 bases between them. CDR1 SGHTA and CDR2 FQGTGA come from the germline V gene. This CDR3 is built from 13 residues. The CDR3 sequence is CASSLQGTGELFF. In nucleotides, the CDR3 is TGTGCCAGCAGCTTACAGGGTACCGGGGAGCTGTTTTTT.

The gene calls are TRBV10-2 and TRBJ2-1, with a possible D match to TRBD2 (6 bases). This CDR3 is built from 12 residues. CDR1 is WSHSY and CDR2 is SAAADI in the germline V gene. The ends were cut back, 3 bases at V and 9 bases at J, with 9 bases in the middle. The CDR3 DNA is TGCGCCAGCAGTGATATGGGACTTGAGCAGTTCTTC. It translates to CASSDMGLEQFF.

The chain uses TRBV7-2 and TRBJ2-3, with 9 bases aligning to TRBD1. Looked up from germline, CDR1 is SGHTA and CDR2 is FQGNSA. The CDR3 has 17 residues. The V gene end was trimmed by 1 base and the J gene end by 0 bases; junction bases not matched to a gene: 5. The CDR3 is CASSLGGTGTSTDTQYF. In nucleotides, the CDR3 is TGTGCCAGCAGCTTAGGTGGGACAGGGACTAGCACAGATACGCAGTATTTT.